The 29 T cell receptor beta chains in this list originate from one sample, sequenced in a study of response to subunit inactivated influenza vaccine. TCRdb itself ran the RT-PCR reads through MiXCR, one entry per CDR3 protein. Here the sample spans 530,000 or so distinct CDR3 sequences, 13% to 15% being singletons. Sequencing used PBMCs from blood, obtained 11 to 12 days after vaccination. All receptors come from a middle-aged man who received an inactivated influenza vaccine.

This clonotype was picked up a small number of times. The chain carries TRBV4-1 and TRBJ2-1, with TRBD1 matching over 10 bases. The CDR3 loop spans 18 amino acids. The germline gives CDR1 MGHRA, CDR2 YSYEKL. J gave up 4 bases and V 4 bases, and 13 bases lay outside the gene matches. The CDR3 coding sequence is TGCGCCAGCAGCCCCAAGGTCCCCGACAGGGGGCATTACAATGAGCAGTTCTTC. Translation: CASSPKVPDRGHYNEQFF.

The chain is built from TRBV29-1 and TRBJ1-1; perhaps TRBD1 as D (6 bases). CDR1 SQVTM and CDR2 ANQGSEA come from the germline V gene. Between the trimmed V and J ends, which lost 5 bases and 6 bases, there was a span of 10 bases. The CDR3 contains 11 residues. CDR3 residues: CSVRTEAEAFF. For the CDR3, the DNA is TGCAGCGTTAGGACAGAGGCTGAAGCTTTCTTT.

This chain connects TRBV5-1 to TRBJ2-1; D could derive from TRBD1 or TRBD2 (6 bases each). Trimming left V 0 bases short and J 8 bases short, with 15 bases between. Germline assignment: CDR1 SGHRS and CDR2 YFSETQ. The CDR3 totals 15 residues. CDR3 in DNA: TGCGCCAGCAGCTTGGGGGGGGCCAACGGATATGAGCAGTTCTTC. It specifies CASSLGGANGYEQFF.

This sequence joins TRBV7-9 and TRBJ2-1; D tentatively fits TRBD1 or TRBD2 (6 bases each). CDR1 is SEHNR, CDR2 FQNEAQ, per germline (reference sequence). Between the trimmed V and J ends, which lost 5 bases and 7 bases, there was a span of 21 bases. The CDR3 is 16 amino acids. CDR3: CASSLPGASILNEQFF. CDR3 DNA: TGTGCCAGCAGCCTCCCGGGGGCTAGCATTTTGAATGAGCAGTTCTTC.

This clonotype appeared a few times. The J gene is TRBJ2-2, the V gene TRBV20-1; 8 bases align to TRBD2. The CDR3 has 13 amino acids. Germline V gene sequence: CDR1 DFQATT, CDR2 SNEGSKA (reference sequence). Trimming removed 5 bases from V and 4 bases from J; junction bases left unmatched: 3. The CDR3: CSAAGGGTGELFF. The DNA of the CDR3 is TGCAGTGCTGCGGGGGGAGGCACCGGGGAGCTGTTTTTT.

The V call is TRBV6-1, the J call TRBJ1-5; D not resolved. From germline, CDR1 is MNHNS and CDR2 SASEGT. This CDR3 spans 17 amino acids. Trimming removed 7 bases from V and 0 bases from J, with 19 bases in between. CDR3 coding DNA: TGTGCCAGCACCCATGAGGTCTCACTCTATAGCAATCAGCCCCAGCATTTT. It is translated as CASTHEVSLYSNQPQHF.

The chain combines TRBV5-1 with TRBJ2-1; TRBD2 agrees at 7 bases. V shed 0 bases, J shed 1 base, and the junction held 4 bases outside the gene matches. CDR1 is SGHRS and CDR2 is YFSETQ in the germline V gene. This CDR3 spans 16 amino acids. CDR3 residues: CASSLEAGRSYNEQFF. The CDR3 nucleotides read TGCGCCAGCAGCTTGGAAGCGGGGAGGTCCTACAATGAGCAGTTCTTC.

This clonotype has only a few counts. This chain joins TRBV4-3 and TRBJ2-7, with no clear D. Trimming stripped 0 bases from V and 3 bases from J, with 9 bases between. The length of the CDR3 is 14 residues. Germline values: CDR1 LGHNA, CDR2 YSLEER. The CDR3 region has the DNA TGCGCCAGCAGCCAAGATCGAGGTTTCTACGAGCAGTACTTC. Translating gives CASSQDRGFYEQYF.

The chain is built from TRBV5-1 and TRBJ1-4; 8 nucleotides align to TRBD1. Germline V lookup: CDR1 SGHRS, CDR2 YFSETQ. With 4 bases clipped from V and 7 bases from J, the junction kept 6 bases outside the gene matches. There are 14 residues in the CDR3. CDR3 residues: CASSRTGRTEKLFF. Written as DNA, the CDR3 is TGCGCCAGCAGCCGGACAGGGAGAACTGAAAAACTGTTTTTT.

The rearrangement links TRBV6-2 or TRBV6-3 to TRBJ1-5, with TRBD1 identical over 8 bases. Germline CDR1 reads MNHEY; CDR2 reads SVGEGT. This CDR3 contains 14 residues. V was pared by 4 bases and J by 4 bases, with 3 bases of the junction left unmatched. CDR3 bases: TGTGCCAGCAGTTTGACAGGGGTAAATCAGCCCCAGCATTTT. Amino acids: CASSLTGVNQPQHF.

This clonotype appeared many times. The V call is TRBV5-6, the J call TRBJ2-3, with no clear D. Germline assignment: CDR1 SGHDT and CDR2 YYEEEE. Trimming stripped 4 bases from V and 9 bases from J, with 9 bases between. CDR3 length: 11 amino acids. DNA of the CDR3: TGTGCCAGCAGCGAGCTGGGGACGCAGTATTTT. Translation: CASSELGTQYF.

This clonotype came up a few times. J is TRBJ2-7 and V is TRBV27; possible D gene TRBD2, 6 bases. Germline CDR1 and CDR2: MNHEY and SMNVEV (reference sequence). This CDR3 is 13 amino acids long. Trimming removed 0 bases at V and 6 bases at J, with 9 bases between. Here the CDR3 reads CASSLSAGFEQYF. The CDR3 DNA sequence: TGTGCCAGCAGTTTATCGGCGGGGTTCGAGCAGTACTTC.

This clonotype has more than one count but fewer than ten. V gene TRBV29-1 combines with J gene TRBJ1-1; no definite D call. The CDR3 has 13 residues. Germline CDR1 reads SQVTM; CDR2 reads ANQGSEA. Trimming took 2 bases from V and 6 from J, leaving 13 bases between them. The CDR3 DNA reads as TGCAGCGTTGAACGGGTGTTGCACCCTGAAGCTTTCTTT. Amino acid sequence: CSVERVLHPEAFF.

This clonotype was counted a few times. This chain connects TRBV7-3 to TRBJ2-1, with 9 bases aligning to TRBD2. The CDR3 has 14 residues. Germline-derived CDR1 and CDR2 are SGHTA and FQGTGA. Trimming removed 5 bases from V and 8 bases from J; junction bases left unmatched: 7. The CDR3 DNA sequence: TGTGCCAGCAGCGGAGGGACTAGCTGGGATGAGCAGTTCTTC. This translates into CASSGGTSWDEQFF. Combining the CDR3 with reference TRBV7-3 and TRBJ2-1 gives the whole variable domain GAGVSQTPSNKVTEKGKYVELRCDPISGHTALYWYRQSLGQGPEFLIYFQGTGAADDSGLPNDRFFAVRPEGSVSTLKIQRTERGDSAVYLCASSGGTSWDEQFFGPGTRLTVL.

CDR3 bases: TGCGCCAGCAGCTTGGATGGCACCCAGAACACTGAAGCTTTCTTT. It is translated as CASSLDGTQNTEAFF. V gene TRBV5-1 combines with J gene TRBJ1-1; D is ambiguous. The CDR3 covers 15 residues. V gave up 0 bases and J gave up 1 base, with 10 bases separating them. Germline V gives CDR1 SGHRS, CDR2 YFSETQ.

This clonotype was recorded a few times. The rearrangement uses TRBV12-3 or TRBV12-4 and TRBJ2-5; tentatively, D is TRBD1 (5 bases). V was pared by 5 bases and J by 1 base, with 11 bases between. The CDR3 is 14 residues long. CDR3 sequence reads: CASSPRTFQETQYF. The CDR3 DNA is TGTGCCAGCAGTCCCCGGACATTCCAAGAGACCCAGTACTTC.

This clonotype has a handful of counts. The V gene is TRBV6-1, the J gene TRBJ1-5, with a tentative D call TRBD1 (5 bases). The germline V and J ends were trimmed by 8 bases and 1 base, with 18 bases remaining between them. The CDR3 spans 16 residues. CDR1 and CDR2 (germline): MNHNS, SASEGT. In DNA form, the CDR3 reads TGTGCCAGCGGGGGTTGGATGGGAGTGAGCAATCAGCCCCAGCATTTT. It specifies CASGGWMGVSNQPQHF.

This sequence joins TRBV11-2 and TRBJ2-3; 15 bases match TRBD2. V was pared by 0 bases and J by 0 bases, with 4 bases of the junction left unmatched. The CDR3 is 19 residues long. Germline CDR1 is SGHAT and CDR2 is FQNNGV. The CDR3 region has the DNA TGTGCCAGCAGCTTAGAGGGACTAGCGGGGGGCTTCAGCACAGATACGCAGTATTTT. Amino acid sequence: CASSLEGLAGGFSTDTQYF.

This clonotype was counted between two and nine times. This chain links TRBV5-1 with TRBJ2-5, with D maybe TRBD2 (7 bases). CDR3 size: 16 residues. Trimming stripped 2 bases from V and 4 bases from J, with 18 bases between. The germline V gene has CDR1 SGHRS and CDR2 YFSETQ. CDR3 region: CASSLQPSGEGETQYF. In DNA, the CDR3 is TGCGCCAGCAGCTTACAACCATCAGGGGAGGGAGAGACCCAGTACTTC.

V gene TRBV20-1 combines with J gene TRBJ2-1, with 7 bases that match TRBD1. The CDR3 has 14 residues. V lost 5 bases to trimming and J lost 7 bases; unmatched junction nucleotides: 11. CDR1 and CDR2 from the germline V gene are DFQATT and SNEGSKA (reference sequence). CDR3 sequence reads: CSAGDRGLGNEQFF. Here the CDR3 DNA reads TGCAGTGCTGGGGACAGAGGCCTGGGGAATGAGCAGTTCTTC.

This rearrangement joins TRBV6-5 to TRBJ2-2; the D is unclear. Germline CDR1 reads MNHEY; CDR2 reads SVGAGI. V gave up 5 bases and J gave up 0 bases, with 7 bases separating them. The CDR3 runs to 14 residues. This chain's CDR3 is CASSTEANTGELFF. In DNA, the CDR3 is TGTGCCAGCAGTACCGAAGCGAACACCGGGGAGCTGTTTTTT.

The CDR3 bases are TGCGCCAGCAGCCAAGAGAAAGATCGCCTCGAGGGGCAGTTCTTC. Translation: CASSQEKDRLEGQFF. The V call is TRBV4-1, the J call TRBJ2-1; TRBD2 is a possible D gene (5 bases). Germline CDR1 MGHRA, CDR2 YSYEKL. Trimming removed 0 bases at V and 12 bases at J, with 18 bases between. The CDR3 sequence is 15 residues long.

This clonotype was seen only a few times. The chain couples TRBV18 to TRBJ2-1, with 8 bases identical to TRBD1. Trimming took 5 bases from V and 12 from J; bases not matched to a gene: 9. This CDR3 has 13 amino acids. Germline V gene sequence: CDR1 KGHSH, CDR2 LQKENI. The CDR3 sequence: CASSADRDSLQFF. The CDR3, as DNA: TGTGCCAGCTCAGCGGACAGGGATTCATTGCAGTTCTTC.

Many counts were recorded for this clonotype. This chain joins TRBV20-1 and TRBJ2-7, with 10 positions matching TRBD2. The CDR3 is made up of 16 amino acids. The germline V gene encodes CDR1 DFQATT and CDR2 SNEGSKA (reference sequence). Trimming removed 2 bases from V and 3 bases from J; junction bases left unmatched: 10. CDR3: CSARTYLGTSDYEQYF. CDR3 bases: TGCAGTGCTAGAACTTATCTGGGGACTAGCGACTACGAGCAGTACTTC.

The genes are TRBV4-2 and TRBJ2-7, with a weak D call TRBD2 (5 bases). Trimming left V 0 bases short and J 3 bases short, with 12 bases between. This CDR3 spans 15 amino acids. Germline-derived CDR1 and CDR2 are LGHNA and YNFKEQ. CDR3 DNA: TGTGCCAGCAGCCAAGATTTTGCCCGGGACTACGAGCAGTACTTC. This encodes CASSQDFARDYEQYF.

A few counts support this clonotype. The genes are TRBV3-1 and TRBJ2-7; the D gene is possibly TRBD2 (6 bases). This CDR3 contains 12 residues. The germline V and J ends were trimmed by 2 bases and 6 bases, with 8 bases remaining between them. The V gene's germline CDR1 is LGHDT and CDR2 YNNKEL (reference sequence). DNA for the CDR3: TGTGCCAGCAGCCAACGCGGGATCGAGCAGTACTTC. Encoded protein: CASSQRGIEQYF.

This clonotype appeared a few times. The chain employs TRBV12-3 or TRBV12-4 and TRBJ1-4, with 8 bases fitting TRBD1. V gave up 3 bases and J gave up 8 bases; unmatched junction bases: 2. This CDR3 comprises 13 residues. The CDR3 region is CASSLTGAEKLFF. The CDR3, as DNA: TGTGCCAGCAGTTTGACAGGGGCGGAAAAACTGTTTTTT.

This sequence joins TRBV7-9 and TRBJ2-3; TRBD1 matches 9 bases. Germline-derived CDR1 and CDR2 are SEHNR and FQNEAQ (reference sequence). After removal of 4 bases from V and 2 bases from J, the junction contained 1 base not matched to a gene. The CDR3 length is 14 residues. This chain's CDR3 is CASSYRGHTDTQYF. The CDR3 DNA reads as TGTGCCAGCAGCTACAGGGGGCACACAGATACGCAGTATTTT.

Many counts were recorded for this clonotype. The chain combines TRBV2 with TRBJ2-6; D gene uncertain. V gave up 3 bases and J gave up 2 bases, with 8 bases separating them. The CDR3 totals 15 residues. Germline CDR1 reads SNHLY; CDR2 reads FYNNEI. The CDR3 DNA reads as TGTGCCAGCAGTGACGATTTTACTGGGGCCAACGTCCTGACTTTC. Translated: CASSDDFTGANVLTF.